The 8 T cell receptor beta chains reported below all come from one sample, sequenced in a study of T cell repertoires in cytomegalovirus infection. Their antigens remain unidentified. One entry per CDR3 protein results from TCRdb running MiXCR on the reads. Here the sample spans about 740,000 distinct CDR3 sequences, roughly a third being singletons. Here the sequenced sample was cultured PBMCs, taken from culture after CMV antigen stimulation. The receptors shown here come from a human donor in good health (CMV status not recorded). Some clones in this sample may be carry-over from other donors' samples.

The genes are TRBV7-2 and TRBJ2-7; D possibly corresponds to TRBD2 (7 bases). The CDR3 spans 15 residues. Germline values: CDR1 SGHTA, CDR2 FQGNSA. The V end was cut by 5 bases, the J end by 0 bases, with 14 bases between. The CDR3 is CASSPFGGRSYEQYF. CDR3 DNA sequence: TGTGCCAGCAGCCCATTCGGGGGGCGCTCCTACGAGCAGTACTTC.

The CDR3 loop reads CASSVQGANVLTF. Written as DNA, the CDR3 is TGTGCCAGCAGCGTTCAGGGGGCCAACGTCCTGACTTTC. V gene TRBV7-9 combines with J gene TRBJ2-6; no clear D gene. Per the germline V gene, CDR1 is SEHNR and CDR2 is FQNEAQ (reference sequence). With 5 bases removed from V and 4 bases from J, the gap between germline ends came to 6 bases. The length of the CDR3 is 13 residues. Variable domain in full (rest from reference TRBV7-9 and TRBJ2-6): DTGVSQNPRHKITKRGQNVTFRCDPISEHNRLYWYRQTLGQGPEFLTYFQNEAQLEKSRLLSDRFSAERPKGSFSTLEIQRTEQGDSAMYLCASSVQGANVLTFGAGSRLTVL.

V usage is TRBV6-5 and J usage is TRBJ2-1; D may match TRBD1 or TRBD2 (5 bases each). CDR3 length equals 13 residues. Germline CDR1 reads MNHEY; CDR2 reads SVGAGI. V gave up 6 bases and J gave up 7 bases, with 13 bases separating them. This CDR3 reads CASRRGVGNEQFF. CDR3 DNA: TGTGCCAGCAGGAGGGGAGTGGGGAATGAGCAGTTCTTC.

There are many counts of this clonotype. The chain recombines TRBV7-2 with TRBJ2-4, with 7 nucleotides matching TRBD2. This CDR3 is built from 18 residues. With 5 bases clipped from V and 0 bases from J, the junction kept 13 bases outside the gene matches. Germline V gene lookup returns CDR1 SGHTA and CDR2 FQGNSA. The CDR3 is CASSPRMGGMIAKNIQYF. The CDR3 DNA reads TGTGCCAGCAGCCCTCGGATGGGGGGGATGATAGCCAAAAACATTCAGTACTTC.

This clonotype was seen repeatedly, ten times or more. This rearrangement joins TRBV7-2 to TRBJ2-3, with TRBD2 identical over 7 bases. The CDR3 covers 14 residues. V shed 6 bases and J 5 bases; nucleotides not matched to a gene: 8. The V gene's germline CDR1 is SGHTA and CDR2 FQGNSA. Here the CDR3 reads CASSSGLVRDTQYF. CDR3 nucleotides: TGTGCCAGCAGTTCCGGACTAGTTAGAGATACGCAGTATTTT.

This clonotype was counted at least ten times. The chain employs TRBV7-2 and TRBJ2-3; 7 bases map to TRBD1. The CDR3 contains 14 residues. The germline gives CDR1 SGHTA, CDR2 FQGNSA. J lost 4 bases, V lost 5 bases, and 6 bases had no gene match. The CDR3 loop reads CASSPRQGSDTQYF. CDR3 DNA sequence: TGTGCCAGCAGCCCCAGACAGGGTTCAGATACGCAGTATTTT.

This clonotype turned up a few times. This chain uses TRBV12-3 or TRBV12-4 with TRBJ1-3; D is undetermined. CDR3 size: 12 residues. Trimming left V 1 base short and J 8 bases short, with 6 bases between. The CDR3 DNA is TGTGCCAGCAGTTTAGTCGAGGACACCATATATTTT. Its protein is CASSLVEDTIYF.

The chain uses TRBV18 and TRBJ1-6, with D uncertain. V lost 3 bases and J 8 bases, leaving 14 bases between the germline ends. The germline CDR1 and CDR2 sequences are KGHSH and LQKENI. The CDR3 consists of 15 residues. The CDR3: CASSPEAGWDSPLHF. In DNA, the CDR3 is TGTGCCAGCTCACCCGAGGCGGGGTGGGATTCACCCCTCCACTTT.